This T cell receptor beta chain stems from a study of blood T cell repertoires in COVID-19. Study overall: Sites in the United States, Italy and Spain provided acute and convalescent COVID-19 samples. T cells, B-cell-depleted T cells, or PBMCs supplied cDNA or gDNA.

Per the authors' pipeline: Reference gene primer amplification gave nucleated cell count estimates. Assay used: immunoSEQ multiplex PCR; TCRdb lists only in-frame clones, some missing. V, J and clone size are those of that table, while D and trimming were read from the DNA. Of more than 95,000 clones in the sample, about 90% were seen once. Germline V gene sequence: CDR1 KGHSH, CDR2 LQKENI. The CDR3 extends over 15 amino acids. Losses at the gene ends were 3 bases for V and 4 bases for J; bases not matched to a gene: 6. The rearrangement uses TRBV18 and TRBJ1-2, with 9 bases aligning to TRBD1. The sequenced sample consisted of peripheral blood. The TCR was taken from a man aged 50-60 years in a cohort sampled during active COVID-19. CDR3 residues: CASSPDRGSVYGYTF. In DNA, the CDR3 is TGTGCCAGCTCACCGGACAGGGGATCTGTCTATGGCTACACCTTC.